This T cell receptor beta chain is from a study of T cell responses to AZD1222 COVID-19 vaccine. Study-level points and caveats: Spike-wide coverage was observed for vaccine-associated CD4 TCRs, with dominant responses at 160-218 and 743-854. The study reported that nearly half of spike-specific TCRs target unmutated variant regions. Repertoire sampling occurred only after the peak T cell response. In a largely white British group with more females than males, clonal diversity was possibly underestimated.

CDR1 is SNHLY and CDR2 is FYNNEI in the germline V gene. Trimming stripped 4 bases from V and 0 bases from J, with 9 bases between. The CDR3 has 14 residues. Comment on this clone: What it binds is not known.

TCRdb's table, derived via immunoSEQ multiplex PCR, lists solely in-frame clones and lacks some. The table includes some 110,000 clones, 88% detected once. This clonotype was sampled from an adult in good health. The specimen was peripheral blood, collected on day 0 of AZD1222 vaccination. This chain connects TRBV2 to TRBJ2-5; a possible D gene is TRBD1 (5 bases). As DNA, the CDR3 is TGTGCCAGCAGTGCGTTGACAGACCAAGAGACCCAGTACTTC. Amino acids: CASSALTDQETQYF.